The 8 T cell receptor beta chains reported below all come from one sample, sequenced in a study of blood T cell repertoires in COVID-19 (dated by TCRdb to about 2020). Library generation was performed with the immunoSEQ multiplex PCR assay. The immuneACCESS repertoire file appears here via TCRdb, limited to in-frame rearrangements. These files lack a portion of the clones; in checked studies, under half of the deficit traces to unresolved V genes, and the cause of the others is not known. In this sample the table shows over 200,000 clones, almost 90% of which occur a single time. Of the sample, less than 3.5% falls within the top ten clones. The specimen was peripheral blood. All receptors derive from a woman aged 55-70 years with acute or convalescent COVID-19.

The chain links TRBV12-3 or TRBV12-4 to TRBJ2-5, with D possibly being TRBD1 (5 bases). The ends were cut back, 6 bases at V and 10 bases at J, with 18 bases in the middle. This CDR3 comprises 13 residues. The CDR3 DNA is TGTGCCAGCAGGCTGACCAAAGGGGTTCACCAGTACTTC. Its translation is CASRLTKGVHQYF.

This clone is a singleton in its sample. The gene calls are TRBV3-1 (or the pseudogene TRBV3-2) and TRBJ2-5; 7 nucleotides agree with TRBD1. This CDR3 has 15 amino acids. The V and J ends lost 4 bases and 0 bases, in that order; junction bases with no gene match: 5. Germline V gene data show CDR1 as LGHDT and CDR2 as YNNKEL (reference sequence). The CDR3 DNA sequence: TGTGCCAGCAGCCGGGACAGAACGTACCAAGAGACCCAGTACTTC. It translates to CASSRDRTYQETQYF.

The chain recombines TRBV7-2 with TRBJ2-7; TRBD1 matches at 9 bases. CDR3 size: 14 residues. The germline V gene encodes CDR1 SGHTA and CDR2 FQGNSA. The V and J ends lost 5 bases and 2 bases, in that order; junction bases with no gene match: 4. The DNA of the CDR3 is TGTGCCAGCAGCCAGAACAGGGGGCCCTACGAGCAGTACTTC. Amino acid sequence: CASSQNRGPYEQYF.

The chain links TRBV27 to TRBJ1-1, with 7 bases matching TRBD1. V shed 8 bases, J shed 0 bases, and the junction held 9 bases outside the gene matches. The CDR3 consists of 15 residues. Germline-derived CDR1 and CDR2 are MNHEY and SMNVEV (reference sequence). The CDR3 sequence: CASRVGDSMNTEAFF. Written as DNA, the CDR3 is TGTGCCAGCCGAGTTGGGGACAGCATGAACACTGAAGCTTTCTTT.

This chain links TRBV9 with TRBJ1-1, with 8 bases matching TRBD1. V lost 0 bases, J lost 0 bases, and 7 bases stayed unmatched. The CDR3 is 17 amino acids. Germline CDR1 reads SGDLS; CDR2 reads YYNGEE. CDR3 residues: CASSVGGGRGLNTEAFF. The CDR3 DNA sequence: TGTGCCAGCAGCGTAGGAGGGGGCAGGGGGCTGAACACTGAAGCTTTCTTT.

V usage is TRBV30 and J usage is TRBJ1-3; perhaps TRBD1 as D (6 bases). The CDR3 consists of 13 residues. The germline CDR1 and CDR2 sequences are GTSNPN and SVGIG (reference sequence). The germline V and J ends were trimmed by 2 bases and 13 bases, with 18 bases remaining between them. The CDR3 here is CAWSSIHGDRIYF. DNA for the CDR3: TGTGCCTGGAGTTCAATTCACGGTGACAGGATATATTTT.

V is TRBV3-1 (or the pseudogene TRBV3-2) and J is TRBJ1-1, with D uncertain. V gave up 1 base and J gave up 3 bases, with 6 bases separating them. Germline lookup yields CDR1 LGHDT and CDR2 YNNKEL (reference sequence). This CDR3 region has 13 residues. In nucleotides, the CDR3 is TGTGCCAGCAGCCAAGCGTCCCACACTGAAGCTTTCTTT. Protein sequence: CASSQASHTEAFF.

The rearrangement joins TRBV5-1 to TRBJ2-5, with TRBD1 identical over 7 bases. Germline CDR1 is SGHRS and CDR2 is YFSETQ. CDR3 length: 14 residues. J was trimmed by 0 bases and V by 4 bases; bases with no gene match: 3. The CDR3 reads CASSLTGNQETQYF. The CDR3 DNA sequence: TGCGCCAGCAGCCTGACAGGGAACCAAGAGACCCAGTACTTC.